Listed below are T cell receptor beta chains from one sample, sequenced in a study of spatial heterogeneity in lung cancer. TCRdb analysed the 5' RACE reads with MiXCR anew, one entry per CDR3 protein. This table holds approximately 93,000 distinct CDR3 sequences, around 19% found once. The sample here was PBMCs, taken at follow-up. These receptors came from a male donor with early-stage non-small cell lung cancer. CDR3s include the opening cysteine and the closing phenylalanine or tryptophan. D genes are given only for firm matches. Expanded clones are given a class, and other clones once, few, many or no size at all.

>.|.|TRBJ2-1|TRBV2
CASSQQALEQFF
TGTGCCAGCAGCCAACAGGCTCTGGAACAGTTCTTC
>few|.|TRBJ1-1|TRBV18
CASSPPGQQNTEAFF
TGTGCCAGCTCACCACCGGGACAACAGAACACTGAAGCTTTCTTT
>.|TRBD2|TRBJ2-2|TRBV6-6
CASSYVAGGPTGELFF
TGTGCCAGCAGTTACGTAGCGGGAGGGCCCACCGGGGAGCTGTTTTTT
>few|TRBD1|TRBJ2-2|TRBV12-3/TRBV12-4
CASSSTGTGMTGELFF
TGTGCCAGCAGTTCCACCGGGACAGGGATGACCGGGGAGCTGTTTTTT
>few|.|TRBJ2-2|TRBV24-1
CATNDNTGELFF
TGTGCCACCAACGACAACACCGGGGAGCTGTTTTTT
>.|.|TRBJ1-5|TRBV4-1
CASSQGIGQPQHF
TGCGCCAGCAGCCAAGGAATAGGTCAGCCCCAGCATTTT
>few|TRBD1|TRBJ1-1|TRBV6-5
CASSPGQTTEAFF
TGTGCCAGCAGCCCGGGACAGACTACTGAAGCTTTCTTT
>.|.|TRBJ2-1|TRBV29-1
CSVSEGSYNEQFF
TGCAGCGTTTCAGAGGGATCCTACAATGAGCAGTTCTTC
>.|.|TRBJ2-1|TRBV3-1
CASSPLTLRGRGLFF
TGTGCCAGCAGCCCTTTAACCTTAAGGGGTCGTGGATTGTTCTTC
>.|.|TRBJ2-4|TRBV20-1
CSARGGVAKNIQYF
TGCAGTGCTAGAGGCGGAGTAGCCAAAAACATTCAGTACTTC
>few|.|TRBJ2-3|TRBV7-7
CASSLIRTDTQYF
TGTGCCAGCAGCTTAATCCGCACAGATACGCAGTATTTT
>.|TRBD2|TRBJ2-5|TRBV5-4
CASSPSGGKETQYF
TGTGCCAGCAGCCCTAGCGGGGGGAAAGAGACCCAGTACTTC
>few|.|TRBJ2-3|TRBV6-5
CASSYSKVGGSTDTQYF
TGTGCCAGCAGTTACTCGAAGGTGGGGGGCAGCACAGATACGCAGTATTTT
>.|TRBD1|TRBJ1-6|TRBV2
CASSSDRGSNSPLHF
TGTGCCAGCAGTTCAGACAGGGGAAGCAATTCACCCCTCCACTTT
>few|TRBD1|TRBJ2-6|TRBV25-1
CASSGGQGATGANVLTF
TGTGCCAGCAGTGGAGGACAGGGGGCGACTGGGGCCAACGTCCTGACTTTC
>many|.|TRBJ1-1|TRBV7-9
CASSPEIPEAFF
TGTGCCAGCAGCCCTGAGATCCCTGAAGCTTTCTTT
>once|TRBD2|TRBJ2-7|TRBV28
CASRRAGAGSYEQYF
TGTGCCAGCAGGCGAGCGGGAGCGGGCTCCTACGAGCAGTACTTC
>few|.|TRBJ1-2|TRBV7-2
CASSGGTFGYTF
TGTGCCAGCAGCGGAGGGACCTTTGGCTACACCTTC
>.|.|TRBJ1-1|TRBV4-1
CASSQEGRNGEAFF
TGCGCCAGCAGCCAAGAGGGTAGGAACGGGGAAGCTTTCTTT
>.|.|TRBJ2-1|TRBV5-1
CASTAGGTRENEQFF
TGCGCCAGCACCGCCGGGGGGACAAGGGAGAATGAGCAGTTCTTC
>few|.|TRBJ2-2|TRBV25-1
CASSERTGELFF
TGTGCCAGCAGTGAAAGGACCGGGGAGCTGTTTTTT
>.|TRBD1|TRBJ1-2|TRBV5-4
CASSPRDRGVRGYGYTF
TGTGCCAGCAGCCCCCGGGACAGGGGAGTCCGTGGCTATGGCTACACCTTC
>few|TRBD1|TRBJ2-5|TRBV5-6
CASSPEGDRGNQETQYF
TGTGCCAGCAGCCCGGAGGGGGACAGGGGCAACCAAGAGACCCAGTACTTC
>few|.|TRBJ2-7|TRBV5-6
CASSLGPHEQYF
TGTGCCAGCAGCCTGGGACCCCACGAGCAGTACTTC
>many|.|TRBJ2-5|TRBV2
CASSELQGFGETQYF
TGTGCCAGCAGTGAACTTCAGGGGTTCGGCGAGACCCAGTACTTC
>few|TRBD2|TRBJ2-1|TRBV19
CASSTGTSGRERYNEQFF
TGTGCCAGTAGCACCGGGACTAGCGGGAGGGAACGTTACAATGAGCAGTTCTTC
>.|.|TRBJ1-1|TRBV2
CASSLLGQSGTEAFF
TGTGCCAGCAGCCTCCTTGGACAGTCGGGCACTGAAGCTTTCTTT
>few|TRBD1|TRBJ1-1|TRBV3-1
CASSFGTGGTEAFF
TGTGCCAGCAGTTTCGGGACAGGGGGCACTGAAGCTTTCTTT
>.|TRBD2|TRBJ2-1|TRBV10-3
CAISEPGAGTSVPFGQFF
TGTGCCATCAGTGAGCCTGGAGCCGGGACTAGCGTACCTTTCGGGCAGTTCTTC
>few|TRBD1|TRBJ2-2|TRBV29-1
CSVGGQEWTGELFF
TGCAGCGTTGGGGGACAGGAATGGACCGGGGAGCTGTTTTTT
>.|.|TRBJ1-5|TRBV6-2/TRBV6-3
CASTSGQPQHF
TGTGCCAGCACCTCGGGGCAGCCCCAGCATTTT
>.|.|TRBJ2-2|TRBV7-2
CASTPGTLSGELFF
TGTGCCAGCACCCCGGGTACCTTGAGCGGGGAGCTGTTTTTT
>.|.|TRBJ2-7|TRBV20-1
CSDRESAHEQYF
TGCAGTGACCGCGAATCCGCCCACGAGCAGTACTTC
>.|TRBD2|TRBJ2-1|TRBV7-8
CASFERGVDNEQFF
TGTGCCAGCTTTGAGCGGGGGGTGGACAATGAGCAGTTCTTC
>few|.|TRBJ1-2|TRBV29-1
CSAVTPQGENYGYTF
TGCAGCGCCGTAACCCCACAGGGAGAGAACTATGGCTACACCTTC